A selection of T cell receptor beta chains follows, all from one sample in a study of tumor-infiltrating lymphocytes in glioblastoma multiforme. TCRdb recomputed calls from the multiplex PCR reads with MiXCR, one row per CDR3 protein. This sample has 25,000 to 40,000 distinct CDR3 sequences, with about 64% found just once. The source material was brain tumor tissue. These receptor sequences come from a male donor with glioblastoma. The CDR3 runs from the conserved cysteine through the conserved F or W. The D gene is left open where the match is weak. Clone size is shown for a subset of rows, as once, few, many or a class of expanded clone.

TRBV29-1	TRBJ2-5	TRBD2	once	TGCAGTGTCCAAAAGGGGACTAGCGGGTTACATGAGACCCAGTACTTC	CSVQKGTSGLHETQYF
TRBV24-1	TRBJ2-2	TRBD2	-	TGTGCCACCGAATCAAGGGAGGGATCCACCGGGGAGCTGTTTTTT	CATESREGSTGELFF
TRBV20-1	TRBJ2-7	TRBD1	-	TGCAGTGCTGAGCCTCGGACAGGAAAACTGTACGAGCAGTACTTC	CSAEPRTGKLYEQYF
TRBV6-5	TRBJ2-7	TRBD2	-	TGTGCCAGCAGTTCCAGTAGACTAGCGGGCCGCTGCGAGCAGTACTTC	CASSSSRLAGRCEQYF
TRBV6-6	TRBJ1-5	-	-	TGTGCCAGCTCTAGTCAGGTCCTCAATCAGCCCCAGCACTTT	CASSSQVLNQPQHF
TRBV5-1	TRBJ1-4	-	many	TGCGCCAGCAGCTTGGCTCAGGGACCTAATGAAAAACTGTTTTTT	CASSLAQGPNEKLFF
TRBV12-3/TRBV12-4	TRBJ2-7	-	-	TGTGCCAGCAGTTTAGTGGTTCGGGAGCAGTACTTC	CASSLVVREQYF
TRBV4-1	TRBJ2-7	-	few	TGTTCCAGCAGCCAAGAACGCAGGGACTACGAGCAGTACTTC	CSSSQERRDYEQYF
TRBV5-6	TRBJ2-7	TRBD1	many	TGTGCCAGCAACACAGGGGCTGCCCCCCGGCAGTACTTC	CASNTGAAPRQYF
TRBV12-3/TRBV12-4	TRBJ2-1	-	once	TGTGCCAGCAGTTTTCGGACTGGCGGGTCCTGCAATGAGCAGTTCTTC	CASSFRTGGSCNEQFF
TRBV12-3/TRBV12-4	TRBJ1-5	-	medium-sized	TGTGCCAGCACCCGACCTAATCAGCCCCAGCATTTT	CASTRPNQPQHF
TRBV12-3/TRBV12-4	TRBJ1-1	-	-	TGTGCCAGCAGTGAGATGGGCACTGAAGCTATCTTT	CASSEMGTEAIF
TRBV29-1	TRBJ2-3	-	-	TGCAGTTCAACTAAGACGGGTAGCATAGATACGCAGTATTTT	CSSTKTGSIDTQYF
TRBV4-2	TRBJ2-4	-	-	TGTGCCAGCAGCCAGGGAGCGGTTGACGGGATTGCCAAACACATTCAGTACTTC	CASSQGAVDGIAKHIQYF
TRBV4-1	TRBJ1-2	-	-	TGCGCCAGCATCCAAGTAAGGCCATGGGGTGACTATGGCTACACCTTC	CASIQVRPWGDYGYTF
TRBV5-1	TRBJ2-5	-	few	TGCGCCAGCAGCTTATGGGGGGCCCGAGAGACCCAGTACTTC	CASSLWGARETQYF